The 32 T cell receptor beta chains below all came from one sample that was sequenced in a study of blood T cell repertoires in COVID-19. TCRdb's table, derived via immunoSEQ multiplex PCR, lists solely in-frame clones and lacks some. The data hold 150,000 to 200,000 clones, with 65% to 85% observed a single time. Material: peripheral blood. The receptors derive from a woman between 40 and 50 years old with COVID-19, enrolled during active disease.

This CDR3 is CASSSGLWGTEAFF. CDR3 bases: TGTGCCAGCAGTTCGGGACTTTGGGGCACTGAAGCTTTCTTT. The gene calls are TRBV6-6 and TRBJ1-1, with D possibly matching TRBD1 (5 bases). Germline V lookup: CDR1 MNHNY, CDR2 SVGAGI (reference sequence). The V end lost 4 bases, the J end lost 4 bases, and 13 bases lay between the germline ends. The CDR3 is 14 amino acids.

This chain links TRBV11-3 with TRBJ2-1; TRBD2 is a possible D gene (5 bases). V gave up 1 base and J gave up 6 bases, with 10 bases separating them. CDR3 length equals 14 residues. The V gene's germline CDR1 is SGHNT and CDR2 YENEEA. The CDR3 protein is CASSLGGSANEQFF. In nucleotides, the CDR3 is TGTGCCAGCAGCTTAGGGGGTAGCGCCAATGAGCAGTTCTTC.

This clone was counted a single time. The V and J genes are TRBV7-6 and TRBJ2-1; D might be TRBD1 (5 bases). The CDR3 has 12 amino acids. Germline lookup yields CDR1 SGHVS and CDR2 FNYEAQ. V lost 5 bases and J 8 bases, leaving 10 bases between the germline ends. The CDR3 DNA follows: TGTGCCAGCAGCCCGGAAGGGGATGAGCAGTTCTTC. Protein sequence: CASSPEGDEQFF. The full variable domain, with the rest looked up from reference TRBV7-6 and TRBJ2-1, is GAGVSQSPRYKVTKRGQDVALRCDPISGHVSLYWYRQALGQGPEFLTYFNYEAQQDKSGLPNDRFSAERPEGSISTLTIQRTEQRDSAMYRCASSPEGDEQFFGPGTRLTVL.

Here the CDR3 DNA reads TGTGCCAGCAGCTGGGGGGACGAGCAGTACTTC. Translating gives CASSWGDEQYF. The chain is built from TRBV7-9 and TRBJ2-7; a weak D match, TRBD2 (6 bases). Trimming stripped 4 bases from V and 5 bases from J, with 6 bases between. The CDR3 loop spans 11 amino acids. Germline assignment: CDR1 SEHNR and CDR2 FQNEAQ (reference sequence).

The rearrangement joins TRBV6-5 to TRBJ2-7; D perhaps matches TRBD1 (5 bases). Looked up from germline, CDR1 is MNHEY and CDR2 is SVGAGI. The CDR3 is made up of 13 amino acids. The V end was cut by 3 bases, the J end by 1 base, with 7 bases between. CDR3 sequence reads: CASSYAGSYEQYF. The CDR3 DNA is TGTGCCAGCAGTTATGCAGGGTCCTACGAGCAGTACTTC.

This clone was recorded once. An end of the junction differs from the germline gene, which may be a read error. The chain joins TRBV5-1 to TRBJ2-7; 9 nucleotides align to TRBD2. The germline gives CDR1 SGHRS, CDR2 YFSETQ. This CDR3 is 14 amino acids long. The CDR3 nucleotides read TGCGCCAGCAGCTTGGCTAGCGGGACAGCTGAGGTGGTGTTC. Translated: CASSLASGTAEVVF. The variable domain in full, with the rest retrieved from reference TRBV5-1 and TRBJ2-7, is KAGVTQTPRYLIKTRGQQVTLSCSPISGHRSVSWYQQTPGQGLQFLFEYFSETQRNKGNFPGRFSGRQFSNSRSEMNVSTLELGDSALYLCASSLASGTAEVVFGPGTRLTVT.

CDR3 protein: CATSRDAPGQITDTQYF. The CDR3 coding sequence is TGTGCCACCAGCAGAGACGCCCCGGGACAGATCACAGATACGCAGTATTTT. The chain uses TRBV15 and TRBJ2-3, with 7 bases lining up with TRBD1. V was clipped by 0 bases and J by 2 bases; unmatched bases: 8. Germline loops: CDR1 LNHNV, CDR2 YYDKDF (reference sequence). The CDR3 is 17 amino acids.

The chain carries TRBV5-5 and TRBJ2-1, with 10 bases identical to TRBD2. Trimming cost V 1 base and J 8 bases; bases outside gene matches: 9. Germline V gene lookup returns CDR1 SGHKS and CDR2 YYEKEE (reference sequence). The CDR3 spans 16 residues. Here the CDR3 DNA reads TGTGCCAGCAGCTTGATGTCTAGCGGGAGTAGGGATGAGCAGTTCTTC. Residues: CASSLMSSGSRDEQFF.

The chain uses TRBV6-6 and TRBJ2-3; the match to TRBD2 covers 10 bases. With V trimmed by 7 bases and J by 4 bases, 11 bases remained unmatched. The CDR3 loop spans 16 amino acids. Germline loops: CDR1 MNHNY, CDR2 SVGAGI (reference sequence). CDR3 residues: CASKASGSNAADTQYF. CDR3 bases: TGTGCCAGCAAAGCTAGCGGGAGTAATGCGGCAGATACGCAGTATTTT.

This rearrangement joins TRBV5-1 to TRBJ2-3, with 10 bases that match TRBD2. Germline V gene data show CDR1 as SGHRS and CDR2 as YFSETQ. Germline trimming cut 3 bases from V and 5 bases from J; bases unmatched to any gene: 12. The CDR3 length is 17 residues. Written as DNA, the CDR3 is TGCGCCAGCAGCTCGAAAAAACTAGCGGGATCTGGAGATACGCAGTATTTT. It translates to CASSSKKLAGSGDTQYF.

J is TRBJ2-1 and V is TRBV28; the match to TRBD2 covers 12 bases. The V and J ends lost 3 bases and 5 bases, in that order; junction bases with no gene match: 11. Per the germline V gene, CDR1 is MDHEN and CDR2 is SYDVKM. This CDR3 contains 18 residues. The CDR3 loop is CASSFVPTSGSWNNEQFF. Written as DNA, the CDR3 is TGTGCCAGCAGTTTTGTCCCGACTAGCGGGAGTTGGAACAATGAGCAGTTCTTC.

V gene TRBV27 combines with J gene TRBJ2-3, with D unresolved. This CDR3 contains 11 residues. Germline V gene sequence: CDR1 MNHEY, CDR2 SMNVEV (reference sequence). Between the trimmed V and J ends, which lost 9 bases and 5 bases, there was a span of 9 bases. The CDR3 DNA sequence: TGTGCCAGGAGCGTCCGAGATACGCAGTATTTT. This sequence encodes CARSVRDTQYF.

The table lists this clone with a few counts. Here the CDR3 reads CASSVGRQRAFGNTIYF. The CDR3 DNA follows: TGTGCCAGCAGCGTGGGAAGACAGCGAGCCTTCGGAAACACCATATATTTT. The gene calls are TRBV9 and TRBJ1-3; maybe TRBD1 (5 bases). CDR3 size: 17 residues. Trimming pared 2 bases from V and 4 bases from J, leaving 19 bases between. Per germline, CDR1 SGDLS and CDR2 YYNGEE.

V gene TRBV19 combines with J gene TRBJ1-6, with a weak D call TRBD1 (5 bases). With 8 bases removed from V and 4 bases from J, the gap between germline ends came to 12 bases. Germline CDR1 and CDR2: LNHDA and SQIVND (reference sequence). The CDR3 runs 14 residues. CDR3 coding DNA: TGTGCCAGTCTTTCCGGGACTTATAATTCACCCCTCCACTTT. As protein: CASLSGTYNSPLHF. Full variable domain (missing parts from reference TRBV19 and TRBJ1-6): DGGITQSPKYLFRKEGQNVTLSCEQNLNHDAMYWYRQDPGQGLRLIYYSQIVNDFQKGDIAEGYSVSREKKESFPLTVTSAQKNPTAFYLCASLSGTYNSPLHFGNGTRLTVT.

The chain links TRBV14 to TRBJ1-4; TRBD1 is a possible D gene (6 bases). CDR3 size: 13 residues. V was cut by 1 base and J by 10 bases, with 10 bases left in between. Germline V gene lookup returns CDR1 SGHDN and CDR2 FVKESK. CDR3 DNA sequence: TGTGCCAGCAGCCAAGTTAGGGGGGGAAAACTGTTTTTT. Amino acid sequence: CASSQVRGGKLFF.

The V call is TRBV27, the J call TRBJ1-1, with a weak D call TRBD1 (5 bases). Germline CDR1 MNHEY, CDR2 SMNVEV (reference sequence). V was trimmed by 2 bases and J by 13 bases, leaving 14 bases between them. The CDR3 consists of 12 residues. In DNA form, the CDR3 reads TGTGCCAGCAGTTTAGGGGGAGGAGGGTATTTCTTT. Translated: CASSLGGGGYFF.

J is TRBJ2-3 and V is TRBV28; a possible D gene is TRBD1 (6 bases). CDR3 length equals 14 residues. Germline CDR1 is MDHEN and CDR2 is SYDVKM. Trimming cost V 5 bases and J 4 bases, with 13 bases left between them. The CDR3 DNA reads as TGTGCCAGCAGTGCAAACAGGGAGCCAGATACGCAGTATTTT. The encoded protein is CASSANREPDTQYF.

The rearrangement links TRBV11-1 to TRBJ1-2, with D perhaps TRBD1 (6 bases). This CDR3 has 13 amino acids. CDR1 is SGHAT, CDR2 FQDESV, per germline (reference sequence). V was pared by 5 bases and J by 4 bases, with 11 bases between. CDR3 in amino acids: CASSEQGSYGYTF. DNA for the CDR3: TGTGCCAGCAGCGAACAGGGTAGCTATGGCTACACCTTC. Drawing the rest from reference TRBV11-1 and TRBJ1-2, the complete variable domain is EAEVAQSPRYKITEKSQAVAFWCDPISGHATLYWYRQILGQGPELLVQFQDESVVDDSQLPKDRFSAERLKGVDSTLKIQPAELGDSAMYLCASSEQGSYGYTFGSGTRLTVV.

The CDR3 spells CATSDRGGVGTEAFF. In DNA, the CDR3 is TGTGCCACCAGTGACCGAGGGGGGGTCGGCACTGAAGCTTTCTTT. The V call is TRBV24-1, the J call TRBJ1-1, with TRBD1 as a possible D gene (6 bases). The CDR3 extends over 15 amino acids. Germline V lookup: CDR1 KGHDR, CDR2 SFDVKD. Trimming took off 4 bases at V and 4 bases at J, with 15 bases between the two ends.

The rearrangement uses TRBV24-1 and TRBJ2-7; 14 bases line up with TRBD2. The junction had 8 bases not matched to a gene; V was cut back by 4 bases and J by 7 bases. Germline V gene data show CDR1 as KGHDR and CDR2 as SFDVKD. The CDR3 is made up of 16 amino acids. DNA of the CDR3: TGTGCCACCAGTGACGCAGGGACTAGCGGGAGTGATGAGCAGTACTTC. Residues: CATSDAGTSGSDEQYF.

The chain uses TRBV29-1 and TRBJ1-1; D is possibly TRBD1 (5 bases). Deletions cut 6 bases from V and 3 bases from J, with 11 bases between. Looked up from germline, CDR1 is SQVTM and CDR2 is ANQGSEA. CDR3 length: 12 residues. The CDR3 DNA is TGCAGCGTCACTCAGGGTGACACTGAAGCTTTCTTT. This translates into CSVTQGDTEAFF. Full variable domain (missing parts from reference TRBV29-1 and TRBJ1-1): SAVISQKPSRDICQRGTSLTIQCQVDSQVTMMFWYRQQPGQSLTLIATANQGSEATYESGFVIDKFPISRPNLTFSTLTVSNMSPEDSSIYLCSVTQGDTEAFFGQGTRLTVV.

The chain employs TRBV27 and TRBJ2-5; D ambiguous. CDR3 length: 13 residues. The germline gives CDR1 MNHEY, CDR2 SMNVEV (reference sequence). The V gene lost 7 bases and the J gene lost 4 bases, with 13 bases spanning the gap. CDR3 region: CASTTWPGETQYF. The CDR3 nucleotides are TGTGCCAGCACCACATGGCCGGGAGAGACCCAGTACTTC.

The chain combines TRBV20-1 with TRBJ2-3, with 11 bases aligning to TRBD2. With V trimmed by 3 bases and J by 1 base, 9 bases remained unmatched. The CDR3 loop spans 17 amino acids. Germline CDR1 and CDR2: DFQATT and SNEGSKA (reference sequence). CDR3 loop: CSASGASGRSRTDTQYF. The CDR3 DNA is TGCAGTGCTAGTGGGGCTAGCGGGAGGTCTCGCACAGATACGCAGTATTTT.

The chain joins TRBV5-4 to TRBJ2-7; TRBD1 agrees at 7 bases. Trimming at V came to 4 bases and at J to 2 bases, leaving 6 bases not matched to a gene. Germline values: CDR1 SGHNT, CDR2 YYREEE (reference sequence). This CDR3 spans 14 amino acids. The CDR3 DNA reads as TGTGCCAGCAGCCCGGACAGGAGTACCTACGAGCAGTACTTC. It translates to CASSPDRSTYEQYF. The variable domain in full, completed from reference TRBV5-4 and TRBJ2-7, reads ETGVTQSPTHLIKTRGQQVTLRCSSQSGHNTVSWYQQALGQGPQFIFQYYREEENGRGNFPPRFSGLQFPNYSSELNVNALELDDSALYLCASSPDRSTYEQYFGPGTRLTVT.

Only one count was recorded for this clone. V gene TRBV25-1 combines with J gene TRBJ2-3; D might be TRBD2 (7 bases). Looked up from germline, CDR1 is MGHDK and CDR2 is SYGVNS. The CDR3 is made up of 17 amino acids. V lost 3 bases, J lost 0 bases, and 16 bases lay in between. The CDR3 DNA sequence: TGTGCCAGCAGTGATGGGGGGGCCTTCTCTAGCACAGATACGCAGTATTTT. Translated, it gives CASSDGGAFSSTDTQYF.

The genes are TRBV5-6 and TRBJ2-3; D possibly corresponds to TRBD2 (6 bases). Trimming stripped 4 bases from V and 0 bases from J, with 15 bases between. In germline, CDR1 is SGHDT, CDR2 YYEEEE. The CDR3 spans 16 residues. The CDR3 DNA follows: TGTGCCAGCAGCCGGGGACTTCTCGCTAGCACAGATACGCAGTATTTT. Its protein is CASSRGLLASTDTQYF.

This chain links TRBV5-3 with TRBJ1-1; TRBD1 might be the D (5 bases). TRBV5-3 is annotated as an ORF whose role is uncertain. The V and J ends lost 2 bases and 3 bases respectively, with 11 bases between them. This CDR3 contains 14 residues. The CDR3 here is CARSFWGGDTEAFF. CDR3 bases: TGTGCCAGAAGCTTTTGGGGAGGGGACACTGAAGCTTTCTTT.

CDR3 in amino acids: CASSPLDWNYGYTF. The DNA for the CDR3 is TGTGCCAGCAGCCCCCTAGACTGGAACTATGGCTACACCTTC. The rearrangement uses TRBV11-1 and TRBJ1-2; D unresolved. The length of the CDR3 is 14 residues. Germline V CDR1 and CDR2: SGHAT, FQDESV (reference sequence). V was pared by 5 bases and J by 2 bases, with 12 bases between.

The chain couples TRBV27 to TRBJ2-1, with 8 bases matching TRBD2. The CDR3 sequence is 12 residues long. V lost 2 bases and J lost 14; bases outside the gene matches: 5. Germline V lookup: CDR1 MNHEY, CDR2 SMNVEV (reference sequence). DNA of the CDR3: TGTGCCAGCAGTTTACGGGAGGGGAGTAAGTTCTTC. The encoded protein is CASSLREGSKFF.

This chain connects TRBV29-1 to TRBJ2-3; unclear D gene. Germline CDR1 reads SQVTM; CDR2 reads ANQGSEA. The ends were cut back, 2 bases at V and 1 base at J, with 4 bases in the middle. This CDR3 is built from 12 residues. CDR3 in DNA: TGCAGCGTTGAATCTGGCACAGATACGCAGTATTTT. Translated: CSVESGTDTQYF.

The V and J genes are TRBV5-6 and TRBJ2-2; 9 bases map to TRBD2. The CDR3 totals 19 residues. V lost 3 bases to trimming and J lost 0 bases; unmatched junction nucleotides: 12. The V gene's germline CDR1 is SGHDT and CDR2 YYEEEE. The CDR3 region is CASSWEREVMFANTGELFF. CDR3 DNA: TGTGCCAGCAGCTGGGAGCGGGAGGTGATGTTCGCGAACACCGGGGAGCTGTTTTTT.

The gene calls are TRBV5-4 and TRBJ1-5; D possibly corresponds to TRBD1 (5 bases). The ends were cut back, 4 bases at V and 2 bases at J, with 13 bases in the middle. Germline CDR1 SGHNT, CDR2 YYREEE (reference sequence). This CDR3 spans 15 amino acids. The CDR3 loop reads CASSQGGGGNQPQHF. In nucleotides, the CDR3 is TGTGCCAGCAGCCAGGGTGGCGGGGGCAATCAGCCCCAGCATTTT.